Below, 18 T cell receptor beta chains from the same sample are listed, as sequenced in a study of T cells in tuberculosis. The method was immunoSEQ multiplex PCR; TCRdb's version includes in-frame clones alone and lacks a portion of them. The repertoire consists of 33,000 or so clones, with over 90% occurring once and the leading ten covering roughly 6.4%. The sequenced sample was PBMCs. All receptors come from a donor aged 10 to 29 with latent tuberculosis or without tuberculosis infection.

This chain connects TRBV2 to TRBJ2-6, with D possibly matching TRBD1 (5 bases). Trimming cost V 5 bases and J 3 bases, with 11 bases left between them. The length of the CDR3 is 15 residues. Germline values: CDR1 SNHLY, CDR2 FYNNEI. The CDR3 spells CASSYRSDGANVLTF. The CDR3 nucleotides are TGTGCCAGCAGTTACAGGTCAGATGGGGCCAACGTCCTGACTTTC.

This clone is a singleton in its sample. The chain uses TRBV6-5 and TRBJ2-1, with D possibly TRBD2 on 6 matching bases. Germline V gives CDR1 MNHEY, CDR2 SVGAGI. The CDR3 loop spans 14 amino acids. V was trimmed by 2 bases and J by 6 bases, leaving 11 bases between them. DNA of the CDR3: TGTGCCAGCAGTTACATCGGGGGAGTCAATGAGCAGTTCTTC. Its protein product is CASSYIGGVNEQFF.

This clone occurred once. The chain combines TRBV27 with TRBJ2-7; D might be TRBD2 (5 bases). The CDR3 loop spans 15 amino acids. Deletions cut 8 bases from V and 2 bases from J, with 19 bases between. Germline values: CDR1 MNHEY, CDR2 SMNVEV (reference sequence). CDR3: CASALLGGTTYEQYF. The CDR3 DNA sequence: TGTGCCAGCGCCCTTCTTGGAGGCACAACCTACGAGCAGTACTTC.

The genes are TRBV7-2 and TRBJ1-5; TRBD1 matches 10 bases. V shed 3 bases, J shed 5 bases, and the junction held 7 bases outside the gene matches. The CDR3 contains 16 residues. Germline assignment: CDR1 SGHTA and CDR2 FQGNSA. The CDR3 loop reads CASSFRGTGVDQPQHF. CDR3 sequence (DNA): TGTGCCAGCAGCTTTAGAGGGACAGGGGTAGATCAGCCCCAGCATTTT. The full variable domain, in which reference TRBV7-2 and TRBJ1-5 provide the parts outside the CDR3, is GAGVSQSPSNKVTEKGKDVELRCDPISGHTALYWYRQSLGQGLEFLIYFQGNSAPDKSGLPSDRFSAERTGGSVSTLTIQRTQQEDSAVYLCASSFRGTGVDQPQHFGDGTRLSIL.

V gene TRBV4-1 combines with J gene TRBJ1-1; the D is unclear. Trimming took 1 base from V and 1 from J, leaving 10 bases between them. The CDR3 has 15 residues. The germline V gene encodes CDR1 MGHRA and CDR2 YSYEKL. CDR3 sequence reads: CASSQVWEGNTEAFF. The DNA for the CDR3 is TGCGCCAGCAGCCAAGTTTGGGAGGGGAACACTGAAGCTTTCTTT.

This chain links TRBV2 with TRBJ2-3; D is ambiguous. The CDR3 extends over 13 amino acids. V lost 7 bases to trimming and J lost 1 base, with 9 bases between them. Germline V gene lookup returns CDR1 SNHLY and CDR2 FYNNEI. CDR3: CASTAVGTDTQYF. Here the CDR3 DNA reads TGTGCCAGCACCGCAGTCGGCACAGATACGCAGTATTTT.

CDR3 protein: CASSMGQGQTYEQYF. CDR3 DNA: TGTGCCAGCAGCATGGGACAGGGTCAAACCTACGAGCAGTACTTC. V gene TRBV9 combines with J gene TRBJ2-7, with TRBD1 identical over 9 bases. In germline, CDR1 is SGDLS, CDR2 YYNGEE. CDR3 length: 15 amino acids. The J segment lost 2 bases and the V segment lost 4 bases, leaving 7 bases of the junction unmatched.

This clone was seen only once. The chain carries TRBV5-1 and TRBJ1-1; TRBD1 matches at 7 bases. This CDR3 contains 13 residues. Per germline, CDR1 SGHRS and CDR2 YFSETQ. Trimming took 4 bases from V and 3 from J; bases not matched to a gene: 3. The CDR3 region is CASSTDRDTEAFF. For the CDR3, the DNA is TGCGCCAGCAGCACCGACAGGGACACTGAAGCTTTCTTT.

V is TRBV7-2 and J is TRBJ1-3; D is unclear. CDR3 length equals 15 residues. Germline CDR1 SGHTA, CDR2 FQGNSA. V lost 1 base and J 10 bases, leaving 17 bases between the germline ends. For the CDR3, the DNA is TGTGCCAGCAGCTTAGATCCGGGAGTGGGCCGAACCATATATTTT. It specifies CASSLDPGVGRTIYF.

The CDR3 protein is CASSWTPGESYGYTF. CDR3 DNA: TGTGCCAGCAGTTGGACACCGGGAGAGAGCTATGGCTACACCTTC. The chain employs TRBV7-3 and TRBJ1-2; TRBD1 is a possible D gene (5 bases). With 6 bases removed from V and 4 bases from J, the gap between germline ends came to 18 bases. Germline CDR1 and CDR2: SGHTA and FQGTGA. The CDR3 spans 15 residues.

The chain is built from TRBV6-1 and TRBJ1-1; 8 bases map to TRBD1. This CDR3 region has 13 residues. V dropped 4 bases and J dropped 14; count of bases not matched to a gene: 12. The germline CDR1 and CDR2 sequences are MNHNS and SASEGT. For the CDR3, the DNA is TGTGCCAGCAGTGTAGAGGTTGGACAGGGTCTATTCTTT. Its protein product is CASSVEVGQGLFF.

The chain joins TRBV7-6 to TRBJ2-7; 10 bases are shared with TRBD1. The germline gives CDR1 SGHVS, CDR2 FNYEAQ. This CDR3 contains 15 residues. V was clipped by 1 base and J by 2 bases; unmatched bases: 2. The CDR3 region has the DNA TGTGCCAGCAGCTTAGACGGGACAGGGGCCTACGAGCAGTACTTC. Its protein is CASSLDGTGAYEQYF.

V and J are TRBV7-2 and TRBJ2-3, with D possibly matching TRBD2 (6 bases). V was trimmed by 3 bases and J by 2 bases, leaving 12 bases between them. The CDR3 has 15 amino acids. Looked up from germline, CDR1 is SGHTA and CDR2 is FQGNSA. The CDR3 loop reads CASSFISGFTDTQYF. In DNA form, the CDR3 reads TGTGCCAGCAGCTTCATTAGCGGATTCACAGATACGCAGTATTTT.

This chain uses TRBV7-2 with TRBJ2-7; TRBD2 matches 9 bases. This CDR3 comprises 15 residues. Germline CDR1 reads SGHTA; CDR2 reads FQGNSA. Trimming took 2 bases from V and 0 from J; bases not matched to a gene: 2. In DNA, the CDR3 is TGTGCCAGCAGCTTAACGCGGGGGGGCTCCTACGAGCAGTACTTC. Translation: CASSLTRGGSYEQYF.

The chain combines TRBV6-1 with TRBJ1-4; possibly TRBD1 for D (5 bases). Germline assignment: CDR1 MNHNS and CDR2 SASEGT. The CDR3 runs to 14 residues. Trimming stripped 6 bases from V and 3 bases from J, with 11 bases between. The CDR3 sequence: CASRSGASNEKLFF. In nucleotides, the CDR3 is TGTGCCAGCAGGAGTGGGGCCTCTAATGAAAAACTGTTTTTT.

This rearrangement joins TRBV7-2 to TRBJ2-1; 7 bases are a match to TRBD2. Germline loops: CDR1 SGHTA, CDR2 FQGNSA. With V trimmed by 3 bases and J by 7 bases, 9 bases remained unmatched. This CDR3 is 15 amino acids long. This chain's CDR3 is CASSFGGGSFNEQFF. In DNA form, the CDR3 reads TGTGCCAGCAGCTTTGGCGGGGGTAGTTTTAATGAGCAGTTCTTC.

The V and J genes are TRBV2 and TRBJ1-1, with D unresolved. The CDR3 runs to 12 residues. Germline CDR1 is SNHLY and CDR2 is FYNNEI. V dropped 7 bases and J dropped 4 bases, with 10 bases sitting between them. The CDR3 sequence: CASMPGGTEAFF. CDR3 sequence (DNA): TGTGCCAGCATGCCGGGTGGCACTGAAGCTTTCTTT.

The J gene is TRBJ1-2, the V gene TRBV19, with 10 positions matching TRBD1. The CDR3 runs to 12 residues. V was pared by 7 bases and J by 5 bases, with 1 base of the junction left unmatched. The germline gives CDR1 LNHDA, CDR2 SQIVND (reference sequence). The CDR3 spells CASTGQGYGYTF. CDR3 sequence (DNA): TGTGCCAGTACGGGACAGGGGTATGGCTACACCTTC.